This entry concerns a single T cell receptor (beta chain). These data are taken from a study of blood T cell repertoires in COVID-19. Study context: The origin of the acute and convalescent COVID-19 samples was the United States, Italy and Spain. In each case, the material was cDNA or gDNA derived from T cells, B-cell-depleted T cells, or PBMCs.

Germline V gene lookup returns CDR1 SGHAT and CDR2 FQNNGV. This CDR3 comprises 15 residues. V lost 1 base to trimming and J lost 5 bases, with 14 bases between them. In the study's own analysis: Reference gene primers were amplified, and this amplification served to estimate nucleated cell counts. Generated by immunoSEQ multiplex PCR, the TCRdb table keeps only in-frame clones and is missing some. That table gives V, J and clone size, and the DNA gave D and trimming. Found here are just over 250,000 clones, about 85% of them singletons; the top ten hold less than 5%. The chain recombines TRBV11-2 with TRBJ2-5, with a tentative D call TRBD1 (6 bases). This TCR was sampled from a man in his 60s who had recovered from COVID-19. Sequencing input: peripheral blood. The CDR3 protein is CASSLGPGQGETQYF. The CDR3 nucleotides are TGTGCCAGCAGCTTAGGCCCGGGGCAGGGGGAGACCCAGTACTTC.